This T cell receptor beta chain derives from a study of OX40 agonist ivuxolimab in advanced cancers. Study-wide background: Dose-escalation patients' cancers were hepatocellular carcinoma, melanoma, renal cell or head and neck cancer.

Points on this clone: Antigen unknown.

Study-wide results and limits: Among the nonresponders, some also had low normalized T-cell clonal expansion. Circulating CD4+ and CD8+ T cells showed clonal expansion by week 6 at 0.1 to 3.0 mg/kg. Undetermined was the antigen specificity of the expanded peripheral T cells.

The assay was immunoSEQ multiplex PCR, and TCRdb's table has in-frame clones only and misses some. The sample gives 56,000 or so clones, about 83% of which show up once; under 6% is in the top ten. Trimming removed 1 base from V and 0 bases from J, with 13 bases in between. The CDR3 is 18 amino acids. Germline V gene sequence: CDR1 MGHRA, CDR2 YSYEKL. The specimen was CD4+ or CD8+ T cells sorted from blood, collected in a trial of the OX40 agonist ivuxolimab. This sequence originates from an adult with an advanced solid tumor such as melanoma, head and neck, liver or kidney cancer. The chain combines TRBV4-1 with TRBJ1-6; D is ambiguous. The DNA of the CDR3 is TGCGCCAGCAGCCAAGTTCATATGGGGTTCTCCTATAATTCACCCCTCCACTTT. As protein: CASSQVHMGFSYNSPLHF.